This T cell receptor beta chain was profiled in a study of T cell changes during pregnancy in multiple sclerosis. Method: immunoSEQ multiplex PCR; TCRdb's copy keeps in-frame clones and lacks some. The data contain some 45,000 clones, approximately 95% of them singletons. This CDR3 region has 16 residues. Germline CDR1 and CDR2: LGHNA and YNFKEQ. Trimming took 3 bases from V and 3 from J; bases not matched to a gene: 9. The sequencing used CD8+ T cells from peripheral blood mononuclear cells, collected in the first trimester of pregnancy. V is TRBV4-2 and J is TRBJ1-1; 8 nucleotides line up with TRBD1. This receptor was identified in a female donor with multiple sclerosis, enrolled in a pregnancy study. DNA of the CDR3: TGTGCCAGCAGCCATGCAGCAGGGGGCGCGGACACTGAAGCTTTCTTT. Its translation is CASSHAAGGADTEAFF.